The 12 T cell receptor beta chains below were found in one sample sequenced in a study of cytomegalovirus exposure and HLA in healthy donors. The PCR ran on 60 Vbeta and 13 Jbeta primers. The assay was immunoSEQ multiplex PCR, and TCRdb's table has in-frame clones only and misses some. The sample includes 250,000 to 350,000 clones, roughly 85% of them seen just once. The material sequenced was PBMCs. The receptors here all came from a man in his forties in good health and CMV-seropositive.

This chain joins TRBV7-9 and TRBJ2-7; D is ambiguous. Trimming took off 2 bases at V and 1 base at J, with 15 bases between the two ends. This CDR3 is built from 16 residues. The germline CDR1 and CDR2 sequences are SEHNR and FQNEAQ (reference sequence). The CDR3 bases are TGTGCCAGCAGCTTAAGCCCTACCCTACGTTCCTACGAGCAGTACTTC. It codes for CASSLSPTLRSYEQYF. The whole variable domain, remainder taken from reference TRBV7-9 and TRBJ2-7, is DTGVSQNPRHKITKRGQNVTFRCDPISEHNRLYWYRQTLGQGPEFLTYFQNEAQLEKSRLLSDRFSAERPKGSFSTLEIQRTEQGDSAMYLCASSLSPTLRSYEQYFGPGTRLTVT.

The chain uses TRBV11-2 and TRBJ2-7, with D possibly being TRBD1 (7 bases). The CDR3 consists of 16 residues. The V gene's germline CDR1 is SGHAT and CDR2 FQNNGV. Deletions cut 0 bases from V and 3 bases from J, with 15 bases between. CDR3 in DNA: TGTGCCAGCAGCTTAGAGTGGAGGGGGCGCGACTACGAGCAGTACTTC. This gives the protein CASSLEWRGRDYEQYF.

As DNA, the CDR3 is TGTGCCAGCAGCCAACCCGGCAGGGATATTGAGCAGTTCTTC. It codes for CASSQPGRDIEQFF. This chain uses TRBV14 with TRBJ2-1; D might be TRBD1 (5 bases). The V end lost 2 bases, the J end lost 9 bases, and 14 bases lay between the germline ends. CDR1 and CDR2 (germline): SGHDN, FVKESK. This CDR3 has 14 amino acids. Using reference TRBV14 and TRBJ2-1 for the parts outside the CDR3, the full variable domain is EAGVTQFPSHSVIEKGQTVTLRCDPISGHDNLYWYRRVMGKEIKFLLHFVKESKQDESGMPNNRFLAERTGGTYSTLKVQPAELEDSGVYFCASSQPGRDIEQFFGPGTRLTVL.

V is TRBV6-6 and J is TRBJ2-5, with a possible D match to TRBD1 (5 bases). There are 12 residues in the CDR3. Trimming left V 4 bases short and J 8 bases short, with 11 bases between. Per the germline V gene, CDR1 is MNHNY and CDR2 is SVGAGI (reference sequence). CDR3 nucleotides: TGTGCCAGCAGTTCACTCCAGGGAACCCAGTACTTC. Translation: CASSSLQGTQYF.

Only a few counts were recorded for this clone. The sample contains more than one DNA sequence encoding this CDR3. V and J are TRBV19 and TRBJ1-1, with 8 bases aligning to TRBD1. The CDR3 has 13 amino acids. CDR1 is LNHDA, CDR2 SQIVND, per germline (reference sequence). The J segment lost 4 bases and the V segment lost 4 bases, leaving 2 bases of the junction unmatched. CDR3 residues: CASSTQGGTEAFF. Written as DNA, the CDR3 is TGTGCCAGTAGTACACAGGGGGGCACTGAAGCTTTCTTT.

This clone was counted a few times. The rearrangement joins TRBV4-3 to TRBJ2-7, with D possibly matching TRBD1 (5 bases). Trimming took off 0 bases at V and 3 bases at J, with 15 bases between the two ends. This CDR3 is built from 16 residues. The germline CDR1 and CDR2 sequences are LGHNA and YSLEER. This CDR3 is CASSQDLSAGNYEQYF. The CDR3 DNA sequence: TGCGCCAGCAGCCAAGATCTTTCCGCAGGGAACTACGAGCAGTACTTC.

This chain connects TRBV6-5 to TRBJ2-1; 8 nucleotides match TRBD2. With V trimmed by 6 bases and J by 5 bases, 6 bases remained unmatched. This CDR3 region has 14 residues. The germline gives CDR1 MNHEY, CDR2 SVGAGI. CDR3 loop: CASSSGTRHNEQFF. DNA of the CDR3: TGTGCCAGCAGCTCCGGGACTAGGCACAATGAGCAGTTCTTC.

The chain is built from TRBV6-1 and TRBJ2-3; 10 nucleotides agree with TRBD2. Germline CDR1 MNHNS, CDR2 SASEGT. CDR3 size: 12 residues. J gave up 14 bases and V 6 bases, and 8 bases lay outside the gene matches. The CDR3 bases are TGTGCCAGCAGGGAACCGGGACTAGCGTCGTATTTT. Translating gives CASREPGLASYF.

The CDR3 spells CAISLYSNQPQHF. The CDR3 coding sequence is TGTGCCATCAGCCTGTATAGCAATCAGCCCCAGCATTTT. The chain has TRBV10-3 and TRBJ1-5, with no clear D. The CDR3 covers 13 residues. V was trimmed by 6 bases and J by 0 bases, leaving 6 bases between them. Germline lookup yields CDR1 ENHRY and CDR2 SYGVKD.

The genes are TRBV7-2 and TRBJ1-2; D may be TRBD1 (5 bases). Trimming removed 6 bases at V and 0 bases at J, with 17 bases between. Germline V lookup: CDR1 SGHTA, CDR2 FQGNSA. The CDR3 has 16 residues. The CDR3 coding sequence is TGTGCCAGCAGTGCTCATGCCCAGACAGCTAACTATGGCTACACCTTC. Protein product: CASSAHAQTANYGYTF.

This clone was recorded a few times. The chain couples TRBV7-9 to TRBJ2-4; tentative D call: TRBD1 (5 bases). Per the germline V gene, CDR1 is SEHNR and CDR2 is FQNEAQ (reference sequence). V was shortened by 5 bases and J by 0 bases, with 11 bases between the two germline ends. The CDR3 runs 15 residues. The CDR3 reads CASSQSTAAKNIQYF. The CDR3 region has the DNA TGTGCCAGCAGCCAATCGACAGCAGCCAAAAACATTCAGTACTTC. Filled out from reference TRBV7-9 and TRBJ2-4, the complete variable domain reads DTGVSQNPRHKITKRGQNVTFRCDPISEHNRLYWYRQTLGQGPEFLTYFQNEAQLEKSRLLSDRFSAERPKGSFSTLEIQRTEQGDSAMYLCASSQSTAAKNIQYFGAGTRLSVL.

The chain is built from TRBV28 and TRBJ2-3; 12 bases match TRBD2. Unmatched junction bases numbered 0, after V lost 6 bases and J lost 5 bases. Germline CDR1 MDHEN, CDR2 SYDVKM. This CDR3 contains 13 residues. As DNA, the CDR3 is TGTGCCAGCAGGACTAGCGGGAGAGATACGCAGTATTTT. Encoded protein: CASRTSGRDTQYF.